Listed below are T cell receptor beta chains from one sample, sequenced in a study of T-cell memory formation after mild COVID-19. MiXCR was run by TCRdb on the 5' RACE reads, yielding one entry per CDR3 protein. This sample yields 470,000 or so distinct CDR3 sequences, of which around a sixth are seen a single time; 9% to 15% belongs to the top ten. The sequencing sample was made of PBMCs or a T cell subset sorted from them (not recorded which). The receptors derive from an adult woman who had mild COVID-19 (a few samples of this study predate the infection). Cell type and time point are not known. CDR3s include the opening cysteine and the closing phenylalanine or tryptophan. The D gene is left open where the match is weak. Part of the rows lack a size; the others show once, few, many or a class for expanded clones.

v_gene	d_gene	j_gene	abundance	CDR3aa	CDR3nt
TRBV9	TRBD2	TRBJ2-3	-	CASSVEVLAGAEDTQYF	TGTGCCAGCAGCGTAGAAGTACTAGCGGGAGCGGAAGATACGCAGTATTTT
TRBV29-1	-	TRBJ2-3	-	CSLQGPSTDTQYF	TGCAGCCTCCAGGGGCCTAGCACAGATACGCAGTATTTT
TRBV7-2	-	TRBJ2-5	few	CASSVSGPPGETQYF	TGTGCCAGCAGCGTTTCAGGGCCCCCGGGGGAGACCCAGTACTTC
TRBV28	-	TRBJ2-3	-	CASSLHDTQYF	TGTGCCAGCAGCCTCCACGATACGCAGTATTTT
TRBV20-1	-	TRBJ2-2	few	CSARPSGGGTGELFF	TGCAGTGCTAGACCGTCAGGGGGGGGCACCGGGGAGCTGTTTTTT
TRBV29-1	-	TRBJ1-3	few	CSVVRASNRNTIYF	TGCAGCGTTGTCAGGGCTTCGAATCGAAACACCATATATTTT
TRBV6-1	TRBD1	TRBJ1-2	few	CASSEFTGGNYGYTF	TGTGCCAGCAGTGAATTTACAGGGGGCAACTATGGCTACACCTTC
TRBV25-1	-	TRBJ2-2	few	CASSGTGRTGELFF	TGTGCCAGCAGTGGAACAGGGAGGACCGGGGAGCTGTTTTTT
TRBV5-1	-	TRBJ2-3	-	CASSSEGRPSTDTQYF	TGCGCCAGCAGCTCCGAGGGACGCCCGAGCACAGATACGCAGTATTTT
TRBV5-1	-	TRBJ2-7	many	CASSLGRNYEQYF	TGCGCCAGCAGCTTGGGCAGAAACTACGAGCAGTACTTC